The rows below give T cell receptor beta chains drawn from one sample of a study of CD8 T cells in Susac syndrome. TCRdb itself ran the immunoSEQ multiplex PCR reads through MiXCR, one entry per CDR3 protein. The sample yields about 430,000 distinct CDR3 sequences, approximately 85% seen once. Material for sequencing was CD8+ T cells from PBMCs. These receptors all come from a human donor with multiple sclerosis. CDR3s include the opening cysteine and the closing phenylalanine or tryptophan. The D gene is left open where the match is weak. The size field is filled for only some rows; it gives once, few, many or a size class.

J,D,V,size,CDR3,DNA
TRBJ1-2,NA,TRBV6-1,NA,CASSEQTLEGYTF,TGTGCCAGCAGCGAGCAGACTTTAGAGGGCTACACCTTC
TRBJ2-1,NA,TRBV27,few,CASSWSGSYNEQFF,TGTGCCAGCAGTTGGTCCGGCAGCTACAATGAGCAGTTCTTC
TRBJ2-3,TRBD1,TRBV5-4,NA,CASSLPGQGSDTQYF,TGTGCCAGCAGCTTACCGGGACAGGGTTCAGATACGCAGTATTTT
TRBJ2-3,TRBD2,TRBV5-6,NA,CASSLETSGSTDTQYF,TGTGCCAGCAGCTTGGAGACTAGCGGCAGCACAGATACGCAGTATTTT
TRBJ2-7,NA,TRBV29-1,few,CSVRKGGSNEQYF,TGCAGCGTGCGGAAGGGGGGATCGAACGAGCAGTACTTC
TRBJ2-3,TRBD2,TRBV2,NA,CASIPGLAGPSTDTQYF,TGTGCCAGCATTCCGGGACTAGCGGGGCCAAGCACAGATACGCAGTATTTT
TRBJ1-5,NA,TRBV4-1,NA,CASSPLGTPKRAQHF,TGCGCCAGCAGCCCCCTCGGGACGCCCAAGAGGGCCCAGCATTTT
TRBJ1-6,NA,TRBV28,NA,CASSFGGGAPLHF,TGTGCCAGCAGTTTTGGCGGAGGGGCACCCCTCCACTTT
TRBJ2-7,NA,TRBV4-1,NA,CASSQVAGREQYF,TGCGCCAGCAGCCAAGTTGCGGGACGCGAGCAGTACTTC
TRBJ2-7,NA,TRBV7-9,few,CASSPNPYEQYF,TGTGCCAGCAGCCCTAATCCTTACGAGCAGTACTTC
TRBJ2-5,TRBD1,TRBV28,NA,CASSFDRASQETQYF,TGTGCCAGCAGTTTCGACAGGGCGAGCCAAGAGACCCAGTACTTC
TRBJ2-1,NA,TRBV4-1,once,CASSPAGRGDNEQFF,TGCGCCAGCAGCCCCGCAGGCAGGGGGGACAATGAGCAGTTCTTC
TRBJ1-2,TRBD1,TRBV27,NA,CASSARQGAQYYGYTF,TGTGCCAGCAGCGCTCGACAGGGGGCCCAGTACTATGGCTACACCTTC
TRBJ1-1,NA,TRBV20-1,NA,CSANNRKENTEAFF,TGCAGTGCTAACAACAGAAAAGAGAACACTGAAGCTTTCTTT
TRBJ1-2,TRBD1,TRBV19,NA,CAAWKGADGYTF,TGTGCGGCCTGGAAGGGGGCCGATGGCTACACCTTC
TRBJ1-2,TRBD1,TRBV6-4,NA,CASSDSEGADYGYTF,TGTGCCAGCAGTGACTCGGAGGGGGCGGACTATGGCTACACCTTC